This T cell receptor (beta chain) was obtained from a study of cytotoxic CD8 clonotypes in ibrutinib-treated CLL. Genomic DNA in a quantity of 2 to 2.5 micrograms was derived from cryopreserved PBMCs for TCR beta libraries. With 5 bases removed from V and 7 bases from J, the gap between germline ends came to 12 bases. Germline V gene lookup returns CDR1 MNHNY and CDR2 SVGAGI (reference sequence). The CDR3 loop spans 14 amino acids. The data were produced by immunoSEQ multiplex PCR, yet TCRdb's version contains in-frame clones alone and is incomplete. The repertoire consists of 160,000 or so clones, with roughly 88% occurring once and the leading ten covering approximately 3%.

The TCR comes from a human donor with chronic lymphocytic leukemia. Material: PBMCs, obtained at disease progression, from a patient treated with ibrutinib. The chain has TRBV6-6 and TRBJ1-6, with unresolved D. CDR3 region: CASSLRTENSPLHF. CDR3 nucleotides: TGTGCCAGCAGTCTCCGGACGGAAAATTCACCCCTCCACTTT.